The 26 T cell receptor beta chains below come from one sample, sequenced in a study of T cells of healthy individuals. TCRdb analysed the 5' RACE reads with MiXCR anew, one entry per CDR3 protein. Among 85,000 to 100,000 distinct CDR3 sequences, approximately 16% were seen once, and the ten largest hold 6.2%. The receptors come from a human donor in good health.

This clonotype has a handful of counts. The gene calls are TRBV6-6 and TRBJ1-5, with D perhaps matching TRBD1 (5 bases). There are 15 residues in the CDR3. Germline V CDR1 and CDR2: MNHNY, SVGAGI (reference sequence). Between the trimmed V and J ends, which lost 2 bases and 5 bases, there was a span of 13 bases. The CDR3: CASSYRGDGDQPQHF. As DNA, the CDR3 is TGTGCCAGCAGTTACCGGGGCGACGGAGATCAGCCCCAGCATTTT.

The chain recombines TRBV18 with TRBJ1-4; D not resolved. Trimming left V 5 bases short and J 6 bases short, with 10 bases between. CDR1 KGHSH and CDR2 LQKENI come from the germline V gene. The CDR3 runs 13 residues. The DNA for the CDR3 is TGTGCCAGCTCATCCGTTTCATATGAAAAACTGTTTTTT. As protein: CASSSVSYEKLFF.

This chain uses TRBV5-1 with TRBJ2-1; D is uncertain. V lost 1 base to trimming and J lost 1 base, with 6 bases between them. The CDR3 totals 14 residues. Germline V gene sequence: CDR1 SGHRS, CDR2 YFSETQ. CDR3: CASSLMWSYNEQFF. The CDR3 DNA is TGCGCCAGCAGCTTGATGTGGTCCTACAATGAGCAGTTCTTC.

This clonotype was observed at least ten times. The rearrangement uses TRBV18 and TRBJ2-1, with D possibly matching TRBD1 (6 bases). Deletions cut 7 bases from V and 5 bases from J, with 15 bases between. This CDR3 has 14 residues. CDR1 and CDR2 (germline): KGHSH, LQKENI. The CDR3 protein is CASCMRGLDNEQFF. The DNA for the CDR3 is TGTGCCAGCTGTATGAGGGGGTTGGACAATGAGCAGTTCTTC. The full variable domain, its missing parts supplied by reference TRBV18 and TRBJ2-1, is NAGVMQNPRHLVRRRGQEARLRCSPMKGHSHVYWYRQLPEEGLKFMVYLQKENIIDESGMPKERFSAEFPKEGPSILRIQQVVRGDSAAYFCASCMRGLDNEQFFGPGTRLTVL.

The rearrangement joins TRBV4-3 to TRBJ2-2; no reliable D call. CDR3 length: 12 amino acids. Germline V gene sequence: CDR1 LGHNA, CDR2 YSLEER. V lost 2 bases, J lost 7 bases, and 5 bases lay in between. This CDR3 is CASSQRDGELFF. The CDR3 DNA reads as TGCGCCAGCAGCCAACGAGACGGGGAGCTGTTTTTT.

This clonotype was seen a handful of times. The V and J genes are TRBV6-5 and TRBJ1-5; D uncertain. The V gene lost 6 bases and the J gene lost 0 bases, with 12 bases spanning the gap. This CDR3 has 15 residues. Germline V lookup: CDR1 MNHEY, CDR2 SVGAGI. In DNA form, the CDR3 reads TGTGCCAGCAGACCCGGACGGAATAGCAATCAGCCCCAGCATTTT. Protein product: CASRPGRNSNQPQHF.

This clonotype was counted between two and nine times. V usage is TRBV9 and J usage is TRBJ2-7, with D unresolved. Per germline, CDR1 SGDLS and CDR2 YYNGEE. V gave up 3 bases and J gave up 5 bases, with 18 bases separating them. This CDR3 is built from 15 residues. The CDR3 spells CASSAAPRPPDEQYF. The CDR3 DNA is TGTGCCAGCAGCGCCGCTCCACGGCCTCCCGACGAGCAGTACTTC.

The chain is built from TRBV5-1 and TRBJ1-6; 10 nucleotides agree with TRBD1. Germline trimming cut 4 bases from V and 7 bases from J; bases unmatched to any gene: 14. Germline V gene data show CDR1 as SGHRS and CDR2 as YFSETQ. CDR3 size: 18 residues. CDR3 residues: CASSPAGQGPNWNSPLHF. The CDR3 nucleotides are TGCGCCAGCAGCCCCGCGGGACAGGGGCCGAATTGGAATTCACCCCTCCACTTT.

Many counts were recorded for this clonotype. The chain carries TRBV4-1 and TRBJ2-3; unclear D gene. Germline assignment: CDR1 MGHRA and CDR2 YSYEKL. The V gene lost 4 bases and the J gene lost 4 bases, with 9 bases spanning the gap. The CDR3 has 13 amino acids. The CDR3 region is CASSLALADTQYF. CDR3 DNA: TGCGCCAGCAGCCTCGCGCTAGCAGATACGCAGTATTTT.

The chain links TRBV20-1 to TRBJ2-3; 10 bases fit TRBD2. The V segment lost 0 bases and the J segment 5 bases; nucleotides outside the gene matches: 8. This CDR3 comprises 16 residues. Germline V gene data show CDR1 as DFQATT and CDR2 as SNEGSKA (reference sequence). The DNA of the CDR3 is TGCAGTGCTAGAGATCACCTAGCGGGAGTGGGAGATACGCAGTATTTT. This encodes CSARDHLAGVGDTQYF.

In this sample, this clonotype turned up many times. J is TRBJ1-5 and V is TRBV20-1, with 9 bases lining up with TRBD1. V trimming: 5 bases; J trimming: 6 bases; junction bases outside the gene matches: 8. CDR1 and CDR2 from the germline V gene are DFQATT and SNEGSKA (reference sequence). The CDR3 is 14 residues long. In DNA form, the CDR3 reads TGCAGTGCTCGACAGGGGGGTCTAACTCAGCCCCAGCATTTT. Residues: CSARQGGLTQPQHF.

The chain carries TRBV7-2 and TRBJ2-5; no clear D gene. The CDR3 has 13 amino acids. Trimming removed 3 bases from V and 2 bases from J, with 7 bases in between. Germline V CDR1 and CDR2: SGHTA, FQGNSA. CDR3 nucleotide sequence: TGTGCCAGCAGCTTTAACTGGCAAGAGACCCAGTACTTC. This encodes CASSFNWQETQYF.

The chain recombines TRBV11-2 with TRBJ2-2, with 10 nucleotides matching TRBD1. This CDR3 is 18 amino acids long. The junction had 14 bases not matched to a gene; V was cut back by 5 bases and J by 5 bases. Germline V gene lookup returns CDR1 SGHAT and CDR2 FQNNGV. CDR3 amino acids: CASSRRRGQGEFTGELFF. The CDR3 nucleotides read TGTGCCAGCAGCAGGCGACGAGGACAGGGGGAATTTACCGGGGAGCTGTTTTTT.

The CDR3 region has the DNA TGCGCCAGCAGCTTACCGGGACACAAAGGTGCAGATACGCAGTATTTT. As protein: CASSLPGHKGADTQYF. The chain employs TRBV5-1 and TRBJ2-3; the D gene is possibly TRBD1 (6 bases). Trimming took 2 bases from V and 4 from J, leaving 17 bases between them. The V gene's germline CDR1 is SGHRS and CDR2 YFSETQ. The CDR3 spans 16 residues. Looking up the rest from reference TRBV5-1 and TRBJ2-3 gives the full variable domain: KAGVTQTPRYLIKTRGQQVTLSCSPISGHRSVSWYQQTPGQGLQFLFEYFSETQRNKGNFPGRFSGRQFSNSRSEMNVSTLELGDSALYLCASSLPGHKGADTQYFGPGTRLTVL.

The sample holds a few counts of this clonotype. The rearrangement joins TRBV5-1 to TRBJ2-7; 8 bases agree with TRBD1. The V and J ends lost 2 bases and 6 bases, in that order; junction bases with no gene match: 10. The CDR3 contains 15 residues. Germline assignment: CDR1 SGHRS and CDR2 YFSETQ. CDR3 residues: CASSFIGQGRGEQYF. The CDR3 coding sequence is TGCGCCAGCAGCTTTATCGGACAGGGTCGGGGCGAGCAGTACTTC.

This chain joins TRBV20-1 and TRBJ2-1; TRBD2 aligns across 7 bases. Germline values: CDR1 DFQATT, CDR2 SNEGSKA (reference sequence). V dropped 4 bases and J dropped 11; count of bases not matched to a gene: 14. The CDR3 sequence is 14 residues long. The DNA of the CDR3 is TGCAGTGCTATTAACTTTGGGGGAGGGAATCAGCAGTTCTTC. It specifies CSAINFGGGNQQFF.

DNA of the CDR3: TGTGCCAGCTCAGGGACAGTCACCTACGAGCAGTACTTC. Translated, it gives CASSGTVTYEQYF. This sequence joins TRBV18 and TRBJ2-7; TRBD1 matches 7 bases. Germline V CDR1 and CDR2: KGHSH, LQKENI. This CDR3 has 13 amino acids. Trimming at V came to 5 bases and at J to 2 bases, leaving 3 bases not matched to a gene. The full variable domain, completed using reference TRBV18 and TRBJ2-7, is NAGVMQNPRHLVRRRGQEARLRCSPMKGHSHVYWYRQLPEEGLKFMVYLQKENIIDESGMPKERFSAEFPKEGPSILRIQQVVRGDSAAYFCASSGTVTYEQYFGPGTRLTVT.

This clonotype was seen a few times. This chain joins TRBV7-2 and TRBJ1-1, with 8 bases lining up with TRBD1. The CDR3 runs to 14 residues. The germline V gene has CDR1 SGHTA and CDR2 FQGNSA. The trim removed 5 bases at V and 0 bases at J, leaving 2 bases unmatched. The CDR3 DNA follows: TGTGCCAGCAGCGCGGGACAGGTGAACACTGAAGCTTTCTTT. This sequence encodes CASSAGQVNTEAFF.

The genes are TRBV15 and TRBJ2-1; D gene ambiguous. V lost 0 bases and J lost 15, with 15 bases in between. The V gene's germline CDR1 is LNHNV and CDR2 YYDKDF (reference sequence). The CDR3 spans 13 residues. CDR3 protein: CATSRDRSQPLFF. CDR3 DNA sequence: TGTGCCACCAGCAGAGATCGGAGCCAGCCTTTGTTCTTC. The full variable domain, its missing parts supplied by reference TRBV15 and TRBJ2-1, is DAMVIQNPRYQVTQFGKPVTLSCSQTLNHNVMYWYQQKSSQAPKLLFHYYDKDFNNEADTPDNFQSRRPNTSFCFLDIRSPGLGDTAMYLCATSRDRSQPLFFGPGTRLTVL.

This clonotype has ten or more counts. This chain uses TRBV10-3 with TRBJ2-5; 7 bases are a match to TRBD1. Germline CDR1 reads ENHRY; CDR2 reads SYGVKD. CDR3 length: 14 residues. V lost 0 bases, J lost 3 bases, and 1 base stayed unmatched. CDR3 coding DNA: TGTGCCATCAGTGAGTCAGGGGGCGAAGAGACCCAGTACTTC. Its protein product is CAISESGGEETQYF.

This clonotype turned up a few times. The gene calls are TRBV6-5 and TRBJ1-5; D unclear. The CDR3 sequence is 15 residues long. Trimming left V 6 bases short and J 0 bases short, with 12 bases between. Germline lookup yields CDR1 MNHEY and CDR2 SVGAGI. The CDR3 DNA is TGTGCCAGCAGCCGATTCTTTAATAGCAATCAGCCCCAGCATTTT. It specifies CASSRFFNSNQPQHF.

This clonotype was observed a handful of times. The CDR3, as DNA: TGCAGCGCCTCCGGACTAGCGGGGATTAGCACAGATACGCAGTATTTT. Translated, it gives CSASGLAGISTDTQYF. The chain combines TRBV29-1 with TRBJ2-3; 12 bases line up with TRBD2. This CDR3 contains 16 residues. Germline V gene data show CDR1 as SQVTM and CDR2 as ANQGSEA. V gave up 7 bases and J gave up 0 bases; unmatched junction bases: 8.

In its sample, this clonotype was seen many times. This chain connects TRBV28 to TRBJ2-6; a weak D match, TRBD1 (5 bases). Trimming removed 11 bases at V and 0 bases at J, with 11 bases between. The CDR3 extends over 14 amino acids. CDR1 is MDHEN, CDR2 SYDVKM, per germline. CDR3 amino acids: CAAGHLSGANVLTF. The CDR3 coding sequence is TGTGCCGCAGGACACCTCTCTGGGGCCAACGTCCTGACTTTC.

V gene TRBV5-1 combines with J gene TRBJ2-3, with D possibly being TRBD1 (5 bases). The germline V and J ends were trimmed by 1 base and 8 bases, with 14 bases remaining between them. The CDR3 loop spans 14 amino acids. Germline V gene sequence: CDR1 SGHRS, CDR2 YFSETQ. Here the CDR3 reads CASSLLPERGTQYF. CDR3 bases: TGCGCCAGCAGCTTGTTACCAGAAAGGGGTACGCAGTATTTT. The full variable domain, in which reference TRBV5-1 and TRBJ2-3 provide the parts outside the CDR3, is KAGVTQTPRYLIKTRGQQVTLSCSPISGHRSVSWYQQTPGQGLQFLFEYFSETQRNKGNFPGRFSGRQFSNSRSEMNVSTLELGDSALYLCASSLLPERGTQYFGPGTRLTVL.

This clonotype occurred many times. The genes are TRBV28 and TRBJ2-1, with 12 bases that match TRBD2. The CDR3 sequence is 15 residues long. With V trimmed by 5 bases and J by 7 bases, 6 bases remained unmatched. CDR1 is MDHEN and CDR2 is SYDVKM in the germline V gene. The chain's CDR3 is CASSLLAGGVNEQFF. CDR3 nucleotides: TGTGCCAGCAGTCTACTAGCGGGAGGTGTGAATGAGCAGTTCTTC.

In its sample, this clonotype was seen many times. This rearrangement joins TRBV7-9 to TRBJ1-1; D gene uncertain. Germline V gene sequence: CDR1 SEHNR, CDR2 FQNEAQ (reference sequence). The CDR3 runs 13 residues. The ends were cut back, 1 base at V and 3 bases at J, with 6 bases in the middle. The CDR3 nucleotides read TGTGCCAGCAGCTTAGGACGGTACACTGAAGCTTTCTTT. The encoded protein is CASSLGRYTEAFF.